This TCR beta chain was captured in a study of OX40 agonist ivuxolimab in advanced cancers. At the level of the study: Patients with hepatocellular carcinoma, melanoma, renal cell or head and neck cancer made up the dose-escalation patients. Prior anti-PD-1, anti-PD-L1 or anti-CTLA-4 therapy did not bar entry, and around 39% had some.

Study-level points and caveats: Clonal expansion by week 6 occurred in CD4+ and CD8+ blood T cells (at 0.1 to 3.0 mg/kg). Also showing low normalized T-cell clonal expansion were some of the nonresponders.

This table comes from immunoSEQ multiplex PCR, and its TCRdb copy is limited to in-frame clones, with some not included. In the table there are about 69,000 clones, roughly 89% of which are singletons. A note on this clone: Antigen unknown.

CDR1 SGHRS and CDR2 YFSETQ come from the germline V gene. The CDR3 is made up of 14 amino acids. The germline V and J ends were trimmed by 0 bases and 5 bases, with 11 bases remaining between them. The sequence came from an adult with an advanced solid tumor such as melanoma, head and neck, liver or kidney cancer. This sequence joins TRBV5-1 and TRBJ2-5, with a tentative D call TRBD2 (6 bases). Sample: CD4+ or CD8+ T cells sorted from blood, taken in a trial of the OX40 agonist ivuxolimab. The CDR3 bases are TGCGCCAGCAGCTTGGGGCGGGAAGCGGAGACCCAGTACTTC. Translation gives CASSLGREAETQYF.